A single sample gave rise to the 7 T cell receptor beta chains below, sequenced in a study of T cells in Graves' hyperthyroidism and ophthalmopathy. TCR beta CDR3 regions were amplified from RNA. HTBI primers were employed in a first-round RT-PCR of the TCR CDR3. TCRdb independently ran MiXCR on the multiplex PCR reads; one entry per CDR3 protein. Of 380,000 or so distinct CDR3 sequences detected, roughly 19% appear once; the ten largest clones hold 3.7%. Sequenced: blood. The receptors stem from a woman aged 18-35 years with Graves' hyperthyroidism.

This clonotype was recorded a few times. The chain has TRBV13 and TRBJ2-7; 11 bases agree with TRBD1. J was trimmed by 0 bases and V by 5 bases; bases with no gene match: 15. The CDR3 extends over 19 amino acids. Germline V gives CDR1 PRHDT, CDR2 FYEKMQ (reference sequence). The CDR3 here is CASSTSWGQGDGSSYEQYF. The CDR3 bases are TGTGCCAGCAGCACCTCCTGGGGACAGGGGGATGGTAGCTCCTACGAGCAGTACTTC.

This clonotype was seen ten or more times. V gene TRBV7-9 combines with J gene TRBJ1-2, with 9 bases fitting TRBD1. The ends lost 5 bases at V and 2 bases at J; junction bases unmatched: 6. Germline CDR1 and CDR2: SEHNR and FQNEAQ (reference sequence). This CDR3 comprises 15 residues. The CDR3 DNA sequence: TGTGCCAGCAGCCGCATACAGGGGGCCAACTATGGCTACACCTTC. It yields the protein CASSRIQGANYGYTF.

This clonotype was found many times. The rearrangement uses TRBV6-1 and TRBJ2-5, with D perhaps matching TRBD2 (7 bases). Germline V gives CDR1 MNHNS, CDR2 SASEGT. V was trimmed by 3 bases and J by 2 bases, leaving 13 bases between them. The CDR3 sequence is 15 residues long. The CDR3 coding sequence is TGTGCCAGCAGTGATGTAGGGGGGGGACAAGAGACCCAGTACTTC. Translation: CASSDVGGGQETQYF.

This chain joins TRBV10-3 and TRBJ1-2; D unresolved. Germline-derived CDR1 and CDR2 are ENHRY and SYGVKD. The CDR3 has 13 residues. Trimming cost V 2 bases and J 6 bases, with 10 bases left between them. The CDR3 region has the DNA TGTGCCATCAGTGAGAGGGCCGGGGATGGCTACACCTTC. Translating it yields CAISERAGDGYTF.

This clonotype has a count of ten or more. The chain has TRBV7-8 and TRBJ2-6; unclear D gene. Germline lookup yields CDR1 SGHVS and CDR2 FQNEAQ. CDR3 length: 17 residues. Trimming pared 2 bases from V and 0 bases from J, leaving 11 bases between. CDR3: CASSLKGPASGANVLTF. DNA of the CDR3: TGTGCCAGCAGCTTAAAAGGACCGGCCTCTGGGGCCAACGTCCTGACTTTC.

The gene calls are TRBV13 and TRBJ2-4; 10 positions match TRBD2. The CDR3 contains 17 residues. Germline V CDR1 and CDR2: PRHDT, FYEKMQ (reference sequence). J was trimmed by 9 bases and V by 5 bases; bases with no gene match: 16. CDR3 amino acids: CASSPLGAGGPNGIQYF. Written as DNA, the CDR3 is TGTGCCAGCAGCCCCCTGGGAGCGGGGGGGCCTAATGGCATTCAGTACTTC. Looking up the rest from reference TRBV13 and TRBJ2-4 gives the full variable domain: AAGVIQSPRHLIKEKRETATLKCYPIPRHDTVYWYQQGPGQDPQFLISFYEKMQSDKGSIPDRFSAQQFSDYHSELNMSSLELGDSALYFCASSPLGAGGPNGIQYFGAGTRLSVL.

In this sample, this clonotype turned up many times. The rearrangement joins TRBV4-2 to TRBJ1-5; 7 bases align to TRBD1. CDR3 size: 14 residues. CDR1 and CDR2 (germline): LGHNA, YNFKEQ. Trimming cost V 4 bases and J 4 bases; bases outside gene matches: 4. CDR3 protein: CASSRETGNQPQHF. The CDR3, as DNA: TGTGCCAGCAGCCGAGAGACAGGGAATCAGCCCCAGCATTTT.